The clone carrying this T cell receptor beta chain came up many times. The record originates from a study of early T cells in non-severe SARS-CoV-2 infection. Individual cDNA molecules carried attached unique molecular identifiers. TCRdb used MiXCR to reprocess the 5' RACE reads, holding one entry per CDR3 protein. The sample carries roughly 49,000 distinct CDR3 sequences, 4% to 5% recorded once. Material for sequencing was whole blood. This TCR was sampled from an adult who was a healthcare worker with PCR-confirmed SARS-CoV-2 infection or an uninfected control (not recorded which).

CDR3 in amino acids: CASSLSEGTEQYF. The CDR3 coding sequence is TGTGCCAGCAGCCTGTCGGAGGGTACCGAGCAGTACTTC. This chain links TRBV7-2 with TRBJ2-7; D possibly corresponds to TRBD2 (6 bases). V gave up 5 bases and J gave up 6 bases, with 14 bases separating them. The CDR3 is 13 residues long. The germline V gene encodes CDR1 SGHTA and CDR2 FQGNSA.